Listed below are T cell receptor beta chains from one sample, sequenced in a study of T cell clones after liver transplantation. Clones were read by immunoSEQ multiplex PCR, and TCRdb kept only the in-frame ones, dropping some. This sample has around 13,000 clones, with over 65% found just once. This specimen was CD8+ T cells from blood, taken at the 22-month timepoint. All receptors come from a human patient who received a liver transplant. Some T cells may be provided by the graft donor. CDR3s include the opening cysteine and the closing phenylalanine or tryptophan. The D gene is left open where the match is weak. Expanded clones get a size class; other rows say once, few or many, or leave the size out.

CASSLSPYYEQYF,TGTGCCAGCAGCCTATCTCCTTACTACGAGCAGTACTTC,NA,NA,TRBV6-5,TRBJ2-7
CASSLLGGLNTEAFF,TGTGCCAGCAGTTTATTGGGGGGCCTAAACACTGAAGCTTTCTTT,NA,NA,TRBV28,TRBJ1-1
CASSQQGSSYEQYF,TGTGCCAGCAGCCAGCAGGGAAGCTCCTACGAGCAGTACTTC,NA,NA,TRBV14,TRBJ2-7
CASSSGQFYEQYF,TGTGCCAGCAGTTCGGGACAGTTCTACGAGCAGTACTTC,NA,TRBD1,TRBV7-6,TRBJ2-7
CASSKGAPPEQYF,TGTGCCAGCAGCAAAGGAGCTCCCCCCGAGCAGTACTTC,NA,NA,TRBV28,TRBJ2-7
CASRGTGGWTDTQYF,TGTGCCAGTAGGGGGACAGGGGGCTGGACAGATACGCAGTATTTT,NA,TRBD1,TRBV19,TRBJ2-3
CASSKTRLAGGQETQYF,TGCGCCAGCAGCAAGACCAGACTAGCGGGGGGCCAAGAGACCCAGTACTTC,NA,TRBD2,TRBV5-1,TRBJ2-5
CASSLRQGVMNEQFF,TGTGCCAGCAGTCTCAGACAGGGGGTTATGAATGAGCAGTTCTTC,NA,TRBD1,TRBV7-3,TRBJ2-1
CASSPAGGVRYEQYF,TGTGCCAGCAGCCCCGCTGGGGGGGTAAGGTACGAGCAGTACTTC,NA,TRBD2,TRBV5-4,TRBJ2-7
CASSVEVSSYNSPLHF,TGTGCCAGCAGCGTAGAAGTGAGCTCCTATAATTCACCCCTCCACTTT,NA,NA,TRBV9,TRBJ1-6
CASSPTGISNQPQHF,TGTGCCAGCAGCCCCACAGGGATCAGCAATCAGCCCCAGCATTTT,NA,NA,TRBV7-2,TRBJ1-5
CASTLGTEPYEQYF,TGTGCCAGCACTCTTGGGACCGAACCCTACGAGCAGTACTTC,NA,NA,TRBV7-9,TRBJ2-7
CASSIVGRENEQFF,TGCGCCAGCAGCATAGTAGGTCGGGAGAATGAGCAGTTCTTC,NA,NA,TRBV4-3,TRBJ2-1
CASSLWGTNTEAFF,TGTGCCAGCAGCTTGTGGGGCACGAACACTGAAGCTTTCTTT,NA,NA,TRBV5-5,TRBJ1-1
CATSREGAGANVLTF,TGTGCCACCAGCAGAGAAGGGGCTGGGGCCAACGTCCTGACTTTC,once,NA,TRBV15,TRBJ2-6
CASSFAGELFF,TGTGCCAGCAGTTTTGCCGGGGAGCTGTTTTTT,NA,NA,TRBV28,TRBJ2-2
CASSPRTSGKETQYF,TGTGCCAGCAGCCCCCGGACTAGCGGGAAAGAGACCCAGTACTTC,NA,TRBD2,TRBV9,TRBJ2-5
CSVEFGSSGANVLTF,TGCAGCGTTGAATTCGGGAGCTCTGGGGCCAACGTCCTGACTTTC,NA,NA,TRBV29-1,TRBJ2-6
CASSQDRGTTEAFF,TGCGCCAGCAGCCAAGATAGGGGGACGACTGAAGCTTTCTTT,NA,NA,TRBV4-3,TRBJ1-1
CASSVGGGAGTEAFF,TGTGCCAGCAGCGTAGGCGGGGGGGCCGGCACTGAAGCTTTCTTT,NA,NA,TRBV9,TRBJ1-1
CASNYGIGAGELFF,TGTGCCAGCAATTACGGGATTGGTGCCGGGGAGCTGTTTTTT,NA,NA,TRBV19,TRBJ2-2